This TCR beta chain emerged from a study of patients and donors after allogeneic stem cell transplantation. V gave up 3 bases and J gave up 5 bases, with 11 bases separating them. The CDR3 spans 13 residues. Germline V gives CDR1 SQVTM, CDR2 ANQGSEA. TCRdb analysed the RT-PCR reads with MiXCR anew, one entry per CDR3 protein. This sample carries more than 150,000 distinct CDR3 sequences, 20% to 25% of them seen once, and the ten largest clones take roughly a quarter. This clonotype has just a few counts. This TCR came from a human donor who was either an allogeneic HSCT recipient or a stem cell or donor lymphocyte infusion donor (not recorded which). It is not recorded whose cells these are; they may come from a transplant donor. V and J are TRBV29-1 and TRBJ2-1, with D perhaps TRBD1 (6 bases). What was sequenced was blood, either unsorted or a sorted T cell fraction (not recorded which). The CDR3 nucleotides are TGCAGCGTTGACAGGACAGTAAACAATGAGCAGTTCTTC. It translates to CSVDRTVNNEQFF.